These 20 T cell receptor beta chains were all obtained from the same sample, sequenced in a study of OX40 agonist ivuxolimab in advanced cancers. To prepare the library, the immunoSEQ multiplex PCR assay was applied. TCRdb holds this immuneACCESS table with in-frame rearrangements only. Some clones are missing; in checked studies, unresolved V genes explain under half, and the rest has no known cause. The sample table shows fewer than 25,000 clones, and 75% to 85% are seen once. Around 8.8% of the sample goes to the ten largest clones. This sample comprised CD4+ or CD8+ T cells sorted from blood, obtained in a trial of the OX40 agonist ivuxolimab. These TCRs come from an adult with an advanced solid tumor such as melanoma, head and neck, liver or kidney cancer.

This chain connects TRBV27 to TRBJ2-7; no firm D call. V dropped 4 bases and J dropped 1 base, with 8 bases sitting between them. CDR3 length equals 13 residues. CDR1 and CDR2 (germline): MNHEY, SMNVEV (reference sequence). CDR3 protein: CASSYTASYEQYF. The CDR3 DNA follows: TGTGCCAGCAGTTACACGGCTTCCTACGAGCAGTACTTC.

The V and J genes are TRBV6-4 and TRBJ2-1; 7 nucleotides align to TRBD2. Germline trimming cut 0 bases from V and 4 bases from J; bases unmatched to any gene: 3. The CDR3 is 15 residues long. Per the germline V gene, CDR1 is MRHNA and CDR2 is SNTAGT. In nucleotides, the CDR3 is TGTGCCAGCAGTGACTCGCGGGGGACTTACAATGAGCAGTTCTTC. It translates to CASSDSRGTYNEQFF.

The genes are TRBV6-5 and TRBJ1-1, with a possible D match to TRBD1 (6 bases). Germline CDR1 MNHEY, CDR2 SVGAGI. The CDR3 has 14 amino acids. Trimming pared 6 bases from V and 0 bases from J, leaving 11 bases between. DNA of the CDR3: TGTGCCAGCAGAATCAGGGGCCTGAACACTGAAGCTTTCTTT. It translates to CASRIRGLNTEAFF.

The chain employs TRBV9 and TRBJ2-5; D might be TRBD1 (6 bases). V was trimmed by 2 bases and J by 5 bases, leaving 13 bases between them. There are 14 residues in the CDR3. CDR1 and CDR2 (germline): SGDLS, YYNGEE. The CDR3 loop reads CASSVADRLETQYF. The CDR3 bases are TGTGCCAGCAGCGTGGCGGACAGATTGGAGACCCAGTACTTC.

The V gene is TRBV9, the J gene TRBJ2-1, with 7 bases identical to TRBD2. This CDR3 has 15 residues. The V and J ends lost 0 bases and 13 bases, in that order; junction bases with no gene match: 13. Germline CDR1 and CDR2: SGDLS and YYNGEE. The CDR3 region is CASSVDSGRDRDQFF. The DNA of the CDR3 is TGTGCCAGCAGCGTAGATAGCGGGCGAGACCGCGATCAGTTCTTC.

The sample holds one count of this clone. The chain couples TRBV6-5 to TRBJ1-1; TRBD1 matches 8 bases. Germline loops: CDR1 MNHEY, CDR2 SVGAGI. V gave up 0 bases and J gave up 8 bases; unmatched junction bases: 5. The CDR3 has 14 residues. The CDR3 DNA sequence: TGTGCCAGCAGTTACTCCCTCGGGACAGGAGAAGCTTTCTTT. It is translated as CASSYSLGTGEAFF.

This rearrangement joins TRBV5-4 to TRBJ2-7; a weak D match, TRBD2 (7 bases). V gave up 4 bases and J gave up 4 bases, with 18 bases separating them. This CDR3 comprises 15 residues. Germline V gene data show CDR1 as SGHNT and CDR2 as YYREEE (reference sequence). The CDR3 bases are TGTGCCAGCAGCGCGAGGGGGGGGGATTGGTACGAGCAGTACTTC. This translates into CASSARGGDWYEQYF.

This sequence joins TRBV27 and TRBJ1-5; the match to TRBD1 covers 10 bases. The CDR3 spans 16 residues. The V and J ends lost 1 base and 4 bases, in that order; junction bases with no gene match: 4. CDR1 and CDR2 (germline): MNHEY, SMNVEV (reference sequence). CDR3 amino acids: CASSLFGTGVNQPQHF. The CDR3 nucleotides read TGTGCCAGCAGTTTATTCGGGACAGGGGTGAATCAGCCCCAGCATTTT.

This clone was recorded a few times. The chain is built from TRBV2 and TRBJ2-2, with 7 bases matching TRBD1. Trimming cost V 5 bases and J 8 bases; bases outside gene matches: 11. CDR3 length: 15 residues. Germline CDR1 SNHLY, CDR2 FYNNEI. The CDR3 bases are TGTGCCAGCAGTTCCGGGACAGCCCTGGCGGGGGAGCTGTTTTTT. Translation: CASSSGTALAGELFF.

This chain's CDR3 is CASSGQGGQAFF. CDR3 DNA sequence: TGCGCCAGCAGCGGACAGGGAGGGCAAGCTTTCTTT. This chain uses TRBV4-3 with TRBJ1-1, with 8 bases matching TRBD1. The CDR3 totals 12 residues. V shed 5 bases, J shed 9 bases, and the junction held 5 bases outside the gene matches. Germline assignment: CDR1 LGHNA and CDR2 YSLEER.

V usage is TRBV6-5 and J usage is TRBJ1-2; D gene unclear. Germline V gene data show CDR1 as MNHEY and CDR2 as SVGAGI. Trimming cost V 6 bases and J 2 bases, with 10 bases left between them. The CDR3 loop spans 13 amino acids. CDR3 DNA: TGTGCCAGCAGCCTGACGGTAAACTATGGCTACACCTTC. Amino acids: CASSLTVNYGYTF.

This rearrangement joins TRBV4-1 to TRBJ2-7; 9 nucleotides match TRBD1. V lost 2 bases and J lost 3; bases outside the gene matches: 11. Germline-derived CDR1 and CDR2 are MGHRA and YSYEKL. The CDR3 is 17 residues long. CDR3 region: CASSQPLTGGFNYEQYF. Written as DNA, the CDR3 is TGCGCCAGCAGCCAACCTTTGACAGGGGGGTTTAACTACGAGCAGTACTTC.

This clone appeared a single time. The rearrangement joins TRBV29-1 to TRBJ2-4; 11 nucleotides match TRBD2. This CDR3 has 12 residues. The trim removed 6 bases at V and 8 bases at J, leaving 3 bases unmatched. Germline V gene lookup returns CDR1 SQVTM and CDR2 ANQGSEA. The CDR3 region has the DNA TGCAGCGTAATGGGACTAGCGGACATTCAGTACTTC. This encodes CSVMGLADIQYF.

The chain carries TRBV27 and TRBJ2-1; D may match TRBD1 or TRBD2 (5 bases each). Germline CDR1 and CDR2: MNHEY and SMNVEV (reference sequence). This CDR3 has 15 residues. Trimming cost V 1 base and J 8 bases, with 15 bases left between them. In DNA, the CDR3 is TGTGCCAGCAGTTTATTACGGGTAGTGGGGGATGAGCAGTTCTTC. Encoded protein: CASSLLRVVGDEQFF.

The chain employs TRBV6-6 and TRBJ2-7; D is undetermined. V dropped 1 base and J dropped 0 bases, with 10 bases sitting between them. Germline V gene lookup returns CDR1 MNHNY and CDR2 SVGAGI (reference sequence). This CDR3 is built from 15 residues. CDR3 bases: TGTGCCAGCAGTTACTGGGCGGATAGCTCCTACGAGCAGTACTTC. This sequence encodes CASSYWADSSYEQYF.

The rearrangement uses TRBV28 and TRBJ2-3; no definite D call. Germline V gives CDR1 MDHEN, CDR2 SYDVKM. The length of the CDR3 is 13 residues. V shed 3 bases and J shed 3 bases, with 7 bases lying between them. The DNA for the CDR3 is TGTGCCAGCAGTTTCGGCTGGACAGATACGCAGTATTTT. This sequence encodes CASSFGWTDTQYF.

The CDR3 nucleotides read TGCGCCAGCAGGCGGAGGGGGCAAGATGGCTACACCTTC. This codes for CASRRRGQDGYTF. The chain employs TRBV5-1 and TRBJ1-2, with 7 bases lining up with TRBD1. The V gene's germline CDR1 is SGHRS and CDR2 YFSETQ. J gave up 6 bases and V 5 bases, and 7 bases lay outside the gene matches. The CDR3 spans 13 residues.

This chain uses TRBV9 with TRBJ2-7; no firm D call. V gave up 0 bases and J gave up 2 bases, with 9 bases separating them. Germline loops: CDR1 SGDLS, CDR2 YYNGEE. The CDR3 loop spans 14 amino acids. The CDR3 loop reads CASSVGSATYEQYF. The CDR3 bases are TGTGCCAGCAGCGTAGGTTCGGCTACCTACGAGCAGTACTTC. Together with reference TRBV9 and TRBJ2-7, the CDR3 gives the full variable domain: DSGVTQTPKHLITATGQRVTLRCSPRSGDLSVYWYQQSLDQGLQFLIQYYNGEERAKGNILERFSAQQFPDLHSELNLSSLELGDSALYFCASSVGSATYEQYFGPGTRLTVT.

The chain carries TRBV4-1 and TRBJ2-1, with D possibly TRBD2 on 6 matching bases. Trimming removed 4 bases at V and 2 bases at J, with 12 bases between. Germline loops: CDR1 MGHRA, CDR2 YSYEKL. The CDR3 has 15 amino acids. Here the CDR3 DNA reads TGCGCCAGCAGCCTCATAGCGGAAACCTACAATGAGCAGTTCTTC. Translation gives CASSLIAETYNEQFF.

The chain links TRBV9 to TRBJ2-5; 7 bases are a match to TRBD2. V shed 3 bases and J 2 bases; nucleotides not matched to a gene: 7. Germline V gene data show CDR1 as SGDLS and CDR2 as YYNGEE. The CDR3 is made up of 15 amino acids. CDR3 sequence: CASSGAGRPQETQYF. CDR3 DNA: TGTGCCAGCAGCGGAGCGGGGAGACCTCAAGAGACCCAGTACTTC.